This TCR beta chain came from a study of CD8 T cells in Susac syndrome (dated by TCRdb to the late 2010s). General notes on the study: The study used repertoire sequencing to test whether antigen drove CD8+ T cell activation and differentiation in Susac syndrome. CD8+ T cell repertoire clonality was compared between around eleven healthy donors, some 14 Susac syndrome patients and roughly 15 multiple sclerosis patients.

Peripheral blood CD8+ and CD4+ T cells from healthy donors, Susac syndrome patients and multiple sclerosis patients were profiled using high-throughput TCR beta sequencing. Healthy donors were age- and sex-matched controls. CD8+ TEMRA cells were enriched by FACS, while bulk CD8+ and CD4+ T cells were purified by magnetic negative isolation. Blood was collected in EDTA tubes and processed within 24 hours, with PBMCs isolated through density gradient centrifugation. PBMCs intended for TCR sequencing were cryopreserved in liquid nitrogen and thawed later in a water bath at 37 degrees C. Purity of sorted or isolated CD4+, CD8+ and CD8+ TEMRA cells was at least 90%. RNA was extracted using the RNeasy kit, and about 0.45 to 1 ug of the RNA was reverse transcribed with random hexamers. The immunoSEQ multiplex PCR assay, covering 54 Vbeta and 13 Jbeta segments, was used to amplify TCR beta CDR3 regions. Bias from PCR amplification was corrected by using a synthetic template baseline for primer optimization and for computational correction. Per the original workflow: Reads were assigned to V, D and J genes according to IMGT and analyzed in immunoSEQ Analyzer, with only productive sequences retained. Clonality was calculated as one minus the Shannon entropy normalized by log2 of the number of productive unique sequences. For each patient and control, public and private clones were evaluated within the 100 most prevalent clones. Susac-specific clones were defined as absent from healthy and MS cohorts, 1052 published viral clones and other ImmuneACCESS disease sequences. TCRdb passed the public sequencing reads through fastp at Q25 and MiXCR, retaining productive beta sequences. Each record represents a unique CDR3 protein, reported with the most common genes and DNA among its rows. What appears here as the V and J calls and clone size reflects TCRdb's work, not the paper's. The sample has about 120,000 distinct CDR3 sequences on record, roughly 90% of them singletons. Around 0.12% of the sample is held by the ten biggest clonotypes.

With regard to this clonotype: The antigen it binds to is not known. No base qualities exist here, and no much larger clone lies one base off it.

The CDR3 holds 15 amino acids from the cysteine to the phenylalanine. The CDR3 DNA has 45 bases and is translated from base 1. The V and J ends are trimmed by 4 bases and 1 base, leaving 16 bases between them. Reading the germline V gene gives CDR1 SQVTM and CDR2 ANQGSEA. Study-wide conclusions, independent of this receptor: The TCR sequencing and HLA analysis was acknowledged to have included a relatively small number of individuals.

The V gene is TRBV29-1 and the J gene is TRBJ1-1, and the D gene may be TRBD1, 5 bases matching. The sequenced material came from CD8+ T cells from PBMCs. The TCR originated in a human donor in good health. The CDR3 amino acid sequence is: CSVVDSQISNTEAFF. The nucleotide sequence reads TGCAGCGTTGTTGACAGTCAGATTTCGAACACTGAAGCTTTCTTT.